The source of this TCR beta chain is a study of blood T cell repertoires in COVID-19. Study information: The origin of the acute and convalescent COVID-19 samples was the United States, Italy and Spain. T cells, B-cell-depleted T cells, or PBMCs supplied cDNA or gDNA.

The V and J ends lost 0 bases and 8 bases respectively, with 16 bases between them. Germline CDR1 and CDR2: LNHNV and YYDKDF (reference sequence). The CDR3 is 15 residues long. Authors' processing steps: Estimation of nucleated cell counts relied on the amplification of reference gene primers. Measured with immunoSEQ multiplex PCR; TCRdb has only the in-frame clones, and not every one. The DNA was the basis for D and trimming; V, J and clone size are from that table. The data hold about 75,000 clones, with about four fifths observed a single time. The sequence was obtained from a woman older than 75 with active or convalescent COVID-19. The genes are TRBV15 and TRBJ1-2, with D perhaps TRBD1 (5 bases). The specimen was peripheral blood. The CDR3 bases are TGTGCCACCAGCAGAGAGTTGGTCAGGGAAGTCGGCTACACCTTC. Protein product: CATSRELVREVGYTF. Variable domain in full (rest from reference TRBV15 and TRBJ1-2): DAMVIQNPRYQVTQFGKPVTLSCSQTLNHNVMYWYQQKSSQAPKLLFHYYDKDFNNEADTPDNFQSRRPNTSFCFLDIRSPGLGDTAMYLCATSRELVREVGYTFGSGTRLTVV.